The 30 T cell receptor beta chains presented below share a single source sample, sequenced in a study of cytotoxic CD8 clonotypes in ibrutinib-treated CLL. The protocol was immunoSEQ multiplex PCR, while the TCRdb copy is restricted to in-frame clones and leaves out a portion. Here the sample spans about 140,000 clones, 60% to 80% being singletons. The material sequenced was PBMCs, taken after 12 months of ibrutinib treatment. These receptors were obtained from a human donor with chronic lymphocytic leukemia.

This rearrangement joins TRBV7-6 to TRBJ2-2, with TRBD2 as a possible D gene (6 bases). The CDR3 runs 15 residues. Trimming shortened V by 6 bases and J by 2 bases, and 13 bases separated the two germline ends. The germline CDR1 and CDR2 sequences are SGHVS and FNYEAQ. This chain's CDR3 is CASRQEGLNTGELFF. CDR3 DNA sequence: TGTGCCAGCAGGCAGGAGGGACTCAACACCGGGGAGCTGTTTTTT. Based on the CDR3 plus reference TRBV7-6 and TRBJ2-2, the full variable domain is GAGVSQSPRYKVTKRGQDVALRCDPISGHVSLYWYRQALGQGPEFLTYFNYEAQQDKSGLPNDRFSAERPEGSISTLTIQRTEQRDSAMYRCASRQEGLNTGELFFGEGSRLTVL.

The V gene is TRBV28, the J gene TRBJ2-7; possibly TRBD1 or TRBD2 for D (5 bases each). The CDR3 has 12 amino acids. Trimming took 8 bases from V and 1 from J, leaving 9 bases between them. Germline lookup yields CDR1 MDHEN and CDR2 SYDVKM. CDR3 DNA sequence: TGTGCCAGCCAAGGGGAGTCCTACGAGCAGTACTTC. It codes for CASQGESYEQYF. The complete variable domain, with remaining parts taken from reference TRBV28 and TRBJ2-7, reads DVKVTQSSRYLVKRTGEKVFLECVQDMDHENMFWYRQDPGLGLRLIYFSYDVKMKEKGDIPEGYSVSREKKERFSLILESASTNQTSMYLCASQGESYEQYFGPGTRLTVT.

The rearrangement uses TRBV28 and TRBJ1-2; no reliable D call. In germline, CDR1 is MDHEN, CDR2 SYDVKM. This CDR3 region has 12 residues. Trimming left V 2 bases short and J 6 bases short, with 7 bases between. CDR3 coding DNA: TGTGCCAGCAGTTTACAGACTCATGGCTACACCTTC. Protein sequence: CASSLQTHGYTF.

V usage is TRBV28 and J usage is TRBJ2-2; D gene uncertain. CDR1 is MDHEN and CDR2 is SYDVKM in the germline V gene. Between the trimmed V and J ends, which lost 5 bases and 5 bases, there was a span of 9 bases. The CDR3 sequence is 13 residues long. The CDR3 region is CASSPGRTGELFF. CDR3 nucleotides: TGTGCCAGCAGTCCGGGTAGAACCGGGGAGCTGTTTTTT.

The V call is TRBV2, the J call TRBJ1-3; D remains unclear. Germline CDR1 SNHLY, CDR2 FYNNEI. The CDR3 spans 15 residues. V dropped 6 bases and J dropped 0 bases, with 12 bases sitting between them. The chain's CDR3 is CASRADGSSGNTIYF. Written as DNA, the CDR3 is TGTGCCAGCAGAGCAGACGGGAGCTCTGGAAACACCATATATTTT. Based on the CDR3 plus reference TRBV2 and TRBJ1-3, the full variable domain is EPEVTQTPSHQVTQMGQEVILRCVPISNHLYFYWYRQILGQKVEFLVSFYNNEISEKSEIFDDQFSVERPDGSNFTLKIRSTKLEDSAMYFCASRADGSSGNTIYFGEGSWLTVV.

The rearrangement uses TRBV7-2 and TRBJ2-1, with TRBD2 matching over 8 bases. This CDR3 has 14 amino acids. V lost 3 bases and J lost 5; bases outside the gene matches: 3. CDR1 SGHTA and CDR2 FQGNSA come from the germline V gene. The CDR3 loop reads CASSFGLANNEQFF. For the CDR3, the DNA is TGTGCCAGCAGCTTTGGACTAGCCAACAATGAGCAGTTCTTC.

The chain is built from TRBV2 and TRBJ1-5; D ambiguous. Germline CDR1 reads SNHLY; CDR2 reads FYNNEI. V lost 3 bases, J lost 4 bases, and 10 bases lay in between. The CDR3 is 14 amino acids. CDR3 DNA: TGTGCCAGCAGTGAGTCGGAGGGAAATCAGCCCCAGCATTTT. Translation: CASSESEGNQPQHF. Filled out from reference TRBV2 and TRBJ1-5, the complete variable domain reads EPEVTQTPSHQVTQMGQEVILRCVPISNHLYFYWYRQILGQKVEFLVSFYNNEISEKSEIFDDQFSVERPDGSNFTLKIRSTKLEDSAMYFCASSESEGNQPQHFGDGTRLSIL.

This chain uses TRBV1 with TRBJ2-7; TRBD2, the table's D call, was not compared with the DNA. TRBV1 is assigned pseudogene status. This CDR3 has 12 amino acids. CDR3 sequence reads: CTSSLSAYEQYF. The CDR3 nucleotides are TGCACCAGCAGCCTTAGCGCTTACGAGCAGTACTTC.

This chain connects TRBV11-3 to TRBJ2-3, with D perhaps matching TRBD2 (5 bases). V was trimmed by 5 bases and J by 4 bases, leaving 16 bases between them. The CDR3 consists of 15 residues. CDR1 is SGHNT, CDR2 YENEEA, per germline. The CDR3 sequence: CASSPLAYKADTQYF. The CDR3 DNA sequence: TGTGCCAGCAGCCCCCTAGCATACAAAGCAGATACGCAGTATTTT.

With regard to this clone: Distinct nucleotide sequences in the sample also encode this CDR3. The rearrangement uses TRBV14 and TRBJ1-1; D is unresolved. CDR3 length: 10 residues. Trimming shortened V by 3 bases and J by 8 bases, and 4 bases separated the two germline ends. Germline V gene data show CDR1 as SGHDN and CDR2 as FVKESK. CDR3 DNA: TGTGCCAGCAGCCAGGGAGAAGCTTTCTTT. Translation: CASSQGEAFF.

The rearrangement links TRBV18 to TRBJ2-1; D remains unclear. With 2 bases removed from V and 4 bases from J, the gap between germline ends came to 12 bases. The germline gives CDR1 KGHSH, CDR2 LQKENI. The CDR3 is made up of 15 amino acids. CDR3 protein: CASSPTEGGYNEQFF. Here the CDR3 DNA reads TGTGCCAGCTCACCAACGGAAGGTGGATACAATGAGCAGTTCTTC.

V usage is TRBV28 and J usage is TRBJ2-6; D tentatively fits TRBD1 or TRBD2 (6 bases each). CDR1 is MDHEN and CDR2 is SYDVKM in the germline V gene. Trimming shortened V by 3 bases and J by 2 bases, and 8 bases separated the two germline ends. The length of the CDR3 is 15 residues. This chain's CDR3 is CASSFGGAGANVLTF. Here the CDR3 DNA reads TGTGCCAGCAGTTTCGGGGGCGCTGGGGCCAACGTCCTGACTTTC.

The rearrangement joins TRBV9 to TRBJ2-3; TRBD2 agrees at 8 bases. Unmatched junction bases numbered 5, after V lost 2 bases and J lost 3 bases. The CDR3 contains 15 residues. CDR1 is SGDLS and CDR2 is YYNGEE in the germline V gene. The CDR3 DNA sequence: TGTGCCAGCAGCGTTGGACTAGCAGTAACAGATACGCAGTATTTT. Translation gives CASSVGLAVTDTQYF.

The chain has TRBV6-5 and TRBJ1-2; 7 nucleotides agree with TRBD1. The CDR3 covers 13 residues. Germline values: CDR1 MNHEY, CDR2 SVGAGI. The V and J ends lost 5 bases and 2 bases, in that order; junction bases with no gene match: 2. In DNA form, the CDR3 reads TGTGCCAGCAGTCTGGGACAGAACTATGGCTACACCTTC. As protein: CASSLGQNYGYTF.

The CDR3 is CASSGPGGAYQPQHF. The CDR3 bases are TGTGCCAGCAGTGGCCCAGGGGGTGCGTATCAGCCCCAGCATTTT. This chain joins TRBV2 and TRBJ1-5; 7 nucleotides align to TRBD1. The V gene end was trimmed by 4 bases and the J gene end by 5 bases; junction bases not matched to a gene: 8. CDR1 is SNHLY and CDR2 is FYNNEI in the germline V gene. The CDR3 totals 15 residues.

The V gene is TRBV7-9, the J gene TRBJ1-3, with 9 nucleotides matching TRBD1. J gave up 2 bases and V 5 bases, and 16 bases lay outside the gene matches. The germline CDR1 and CDR2 sequences are SEHNR and FQNEAQ (reference sequence). The CDR3 loop spans 19 amino acids. The CDR3 here is CASSRRGVPGQGTGNTIYF. CDR3 DNA sequence: TGTGCCAGCAGCCGACGGGGGGTTCCGGGACAGGGTACTGGAAACACCATATATTTT.

As for this clone: Compared with germline, one end of the junction differs, possibly owing to a read error. V and J are TRBV28 and TRBJ1-3; D is ambiguous. Germline CDR1 reads MDHEN; CDR2 reads SYDVKM. This CDR3 spans 14 amino acids. This CDR3 reads CASRSRGAGNSIYF. CDR3 DNA sequence: TGTGCCAGCAGGTCCCGAGGTGCGGGAAACTCCATATATTTT.

The rearrangement links TRBV6-1 to TRBJ2-1, with a tentative D call TRBD2 (5 bases). Germline V gives CDR1 MNHNS, CDR2 SASEGT. V was trimmed by 7 bases and J by 3 bases, leaving 16 bases between them. The CDR3 has 15 residues. The CDR3 spells CASTAGPTSYNEQFF. The CDR3 region has the DNA TGTGCCAGCACTGCCGGACCTACTAGCTACAATGAGCAGTTCTTC.

This sequence joins TRBV5-8 and TRBJ1-2, with TRBD1 matching over 7 bases. The germline V gene encodes CDR1 SGHTS and CDR2 YDEGEE. V was clipped by 5 bases and J by 4 bases; unmatched bases: 14. There are 16 residues in the CDR3. Here the CDR3 reads CASSLRVGQAGYGYTF. CDR3 DNA: TGTGCCAGCAGTCTGCGAGTAGGACAGGCCGGCTATGGCTACACCTTC. Full variable domain (missing parts from reference TRBV5-8 and TRBJ1-2): EAGVTQSPTHLIKTRGQQATLRCSPISGHTSVYWYQQALGLGLQFLLWYDEGEERNRGNFPPRFSGRQFPNYSSELNVNALELEDSALYLCASSLRVGQAGYGYTFGSGTRLTVV.

The chain combines TRBV7-9 with TRBJ1-1; D possibly corresponds to TRBD1 (5 bases). With 5 bases removed from V and 10 bases from J, the gap between germline ends came to 17 bases. The CDR3 extends over 13 amino acids. The germline V gene encodes CDR1 SEHNR and CDR2 FQNEAQ (reference sequence). CDR3 amino acids: CASSHRDSRGAFF. The CDR3, as DNA: TGTGCCAGCAGCCACCGGGACTCCCGGGGAGCTTTCTTT.

For this clone: This CDR3 is also generated by other DNA sequences in the sample. This chain uses TRBV9 with TRBJ2-3; D unclear. The CDR3 loop spans 13 amino acids. Between the trimmed V and J ends, which lost 2 bases and 0 bases, there was a span of 4 bases. Per the germline V gene, CDR1 is SGDLS and CDR2 is YYNGEE. The chain's CDR3 is CASSVDSTDTQYF. The CDR3 DNA reads TGTGCCAGCAGCGTGGACAGCACAGATACGCAGTATTTT.

Ten or more counts support this clone. The V and J genes are TRBV30 and TRBJ1-5, with D possibly TRBD1 on 6 matching bases. Trimming took off 4 bases at V and 6 bases at J, with 19 bases between the two ends. The CDR3 sequence is 15 residues long. Germline CDR1 GTSNPN, CDR2 SVGIG (reference sequence). In nucleotides, the CDR3 is TGTGCCTGGACAGCGGGGGCGGGTTCATCTCAGCCCCAGCATTTT. This encodes CAWTAGAGSSQPQHF.

V gene TRBV6-1 combines with J gene TRBJ1-1, with D tentatively TRBD1 (6 bases). The germline V gene has CDR1 MNHNS and CDR2 SASEGT. The CDR3 loop spans 12 amino acids. V lost 8 bases, J lost 7 bases, and 14 bases lay in between. The CDR3: CASARGAYEAFF. CDR3 DNA sequence: TGTGCCAGCGCCCGGGGGGCCTATGAAGCTTTCTTT.

This rearrangement joins TRBV7-2 to TRBJ2-1; D ambiguous. CDR3 length equals 11 residues. Germline values: CDR1 SGHTA, CDR2 FQGNSA. Trimming cost V 1 base and J 10 bases, with 5 bases left between them. The CDR3 coding sequence is TGTGCCAGCAGCTTAGTCCGGGAGCAGTTCTTC. It specifies CASSLVREQFF.

The table lists this clone with a few counts. The rearrangement joins TRBV4-1 to TRBJ1-1, with unresolved D. Trimming took 0 bases from V and 10 from J, leaving 18 bases between them. This CDR3 is 15 amino acids long. CDR1 and CDR2 (germline): MGHRA, YSYEKL. CDR3 loop: CASSQDASGGRGAFF. CDR3 nucleotide sequence: TGCGCCAGCAGCCAAGATGCCTCTGGCGGGCGCGGAGCTTTCTTT.

The V and J genes are TRBV6-4 and TRBJ2-7; D is possibly TRBD2 (6 bases). CDR3 size: 14 residues. Per germline, CDR1 MRHNA and CDR2 SNTAGT. V lost 3 bases and J lost 5, with 14 bases in between. The chain's CDR3 is CASSDGGRFDEQYF. In nucleotides, the CDR3 is TGTGCCAGCAGTGATGGGGGGAGATTCGACGAGCAGTACTTC.

The chain joins TRBV28 to TRBJ1-1; D unclear. The CDR3 consists of 14 residues. Germline CDR1 reads MDHEN; CDR2 reads SYDVKM. Trimming took off 2 bases at V and 4 bases at J, with 11 bases between the two ends. The CDR3 loop reads CASSLPGPVTEAFF. In nucleotides, the CDR3 is TGTGCCAGCAGTTTACCTGGGCCGGTCACTGAAGCTTTCTTT.

The count of this clone is one. This sequence joins TRBV11-2 and TRBJ2-7, with TRBD2 identical over 12 bases. This CDR3 is built from 15 residues. Looked up from germline, CDR1 is SGHAT and CDR2 is FQNNGV. With V trimmed by 6 bases and J by 2 bases, 5 bases remained unmatched. The CDR3 region is CASRSLAGGTYEQYF. The CDR3 nucleotides read TGTGCCAGCAGGTCTCTAGCGGGGGGGACCTACGAGCAGTACTTC.

The gene calls are TRBV27 and TRBJ2-1; tentative D call: TRBD2 (6 bases). This CDR3 region has 14 residues. Germline V gene lookup returns CDR1 MNHEY and CDR2 SMNVEV (reference sequence). Trimming cost V 0 bases and J 9 bases, with 12 bases left between them. CDR3 amino acids: CASSLSGGRGEQFF. The CDR3 DNA sequence: TGTGCCAGCAGTTTATCGGGAGGACGCGGTGAGCAGTTCTTC.

V gene TRBV27 combines with J gene TRBJ2-1; D possibly matches TRBD1 or TRBD2 (6 bases each). Trimming removed 2 bases at V and 5 bases at J, with 22 bases between. This CDR3 is 18 amino acids long. Germline loops: CDR1 MNHEY, CDR2 SMNVEV (reference sequence). CDR3 sequence reads: CASSLGLGGWRVNNEQFF. DNA for the CDR3: TGTGCCAGCAGTTTAGGTTTGGGGGGCTGGCGGGTAAACAATGAGCAGTTCTTC.